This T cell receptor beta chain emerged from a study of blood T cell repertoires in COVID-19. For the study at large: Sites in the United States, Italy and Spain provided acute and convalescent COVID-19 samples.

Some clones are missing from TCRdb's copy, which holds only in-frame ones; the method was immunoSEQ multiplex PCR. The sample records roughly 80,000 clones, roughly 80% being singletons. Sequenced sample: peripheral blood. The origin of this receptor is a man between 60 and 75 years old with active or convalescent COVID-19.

The CDR3 spells CASSPPGTARTDTQYF. DNA of the CDR3: TGTGCCAGCAGCCCGCCCGGGACAGCTCGCACAGATACGCAGTATTTT. The J gene is TRBJ2-3, the V gene TRBV14; 7 nucleotides line up with TRBD1. This CDR3 has 16 amino acids. Germline trimming cut 4 bases from V and 1 base from J; bases unmatched to any gene: 8. Per germline, CDR1 SGHDN and CDR2 FVKESK.